This entry describes one TCR beta chain. Its specific antigen is unknown. No per-base quality is available; no much larger clone lies one base away. The CDR3 regions of human TCRbeta chains were analyzed by immunosequencing. On the study's bioinformatics: Repertoire TCRs were matched against a reference library of SARS-CoV-2-specific TCRs generated with the MIRA antigen-specificity platform. Breadth was defined as the fraction of unique TCRs that were SARS-CoV-2-associated, and depth was defined as the fraction of total T cells that were SARS-CoV-2-associated. Each spike-specific TCR was assigned to its reactive spike region and to a CD4 or CD8 class using the MIRA data. Log10-transformed breadth and depth values were compared by one-way ANOVA with Sidak's multiple comparisons tests. The table comes from immuneACCESS by way of TCRdb, which keeps in-frame sequences with V and J called. Part of the clones is missing from these tables; in studies checked, under half for an unresolved V gene and the rest for unknown reasons. That table furnishes V, J and clone size, whereas the DNA furnished D and trimming. Within this sample are roughly 180,000 clones, with 90% to 95% of them counted one time only. About 3.5% of the sample rests with the top ten.

The source of the sample is a study of T cell responses to AZD1222 COVID-19 vaccine listed by TCRdb under 2021. Study-level background: TCR sequencing covered about 230 trial participants: 200 to 220 given two doses of AZD1222 and about 26 given two doses of MenACWY control vaccine. Trial participants were enrolled by age into subgroups of 18-55, 56-69 and 70-plus years, and around 140, 26 and 57 TCR-sequenced participants, respectively, were included in these subgroups. General study outcomes and caveats: In the small 56-69-year group, the increase in depth fell short of significance, most likely because of low power. Vaccine-associated CD4 TCRs spanned the whole spike protein, with dominant responses in regions 160-218 and 743-854. Participants were mostly white British and included more females than males, and it was suggested by the authors that clonal diversity may have been underestimated. A significant rise in spike-specific TCR breadth and depth was observed after two AZD1222 doses relative to day 0 and relative to MenACWY recipients. Conclusions about previously exposed vaccinees are limited, since just a handful of AZD1222 recipients were seropositive for SARS-CoV-2 at baseline. Nearly half of unique spike-specific TCRs reportedly recognized epitopes outside regions mutated in the B.1.351 and B.1.1.7 variants. No day 14 peak-response samples were available, so repertoires were characterized only after the peak T cell response.

The label giving this sample's time point can be read as: about 28 days (+/-7) after the second vaccine dose. AZD1222 recipients with second doses at about 4 weeks or about 12 weeks were pooled, because spike-specific TCR depth and breadth did not differ between schedules. The vaccinee samples were drawn from two UK trials, COV001 and COV002, one of which was a single-blind randomized controlled phase 2/3 trial testing AZD1222 (ChAdOx1 nCoV-19) in healthy adults. For TCRbeta chain sequencing, PBMC samples were collected from trial participants at day 0 and at day 28 after the second dose. The CDR3 holds 13 amino acids from the cysteine to the phenylalanine. This entry keeps only the CDR3 DNA: 39 bases, framed from base 1. Trimming takes 6 bases from V and 4 bases from J, and the germline ends sit 12 bases apart. Reading the germline V gene (reference sequence) gives CDR1 WNHNN and CDR2 SYGVQD.

This TCR was sampled from an adult who received the AZD1222 COVID-19 vaccine. Sequenced here: peripheral blood, sampled 28 days after the second AZD1222 dose. Rearrangement joined TRBV10-1 to TRBJ1-1; the D gene remains uncertain. The nucleotide sequence is given as TGCGCCAGCAGGTTGGGAACCGCCACTGAAGCTTTCTTT. Its coded protein is CASRLGTATEAFF.